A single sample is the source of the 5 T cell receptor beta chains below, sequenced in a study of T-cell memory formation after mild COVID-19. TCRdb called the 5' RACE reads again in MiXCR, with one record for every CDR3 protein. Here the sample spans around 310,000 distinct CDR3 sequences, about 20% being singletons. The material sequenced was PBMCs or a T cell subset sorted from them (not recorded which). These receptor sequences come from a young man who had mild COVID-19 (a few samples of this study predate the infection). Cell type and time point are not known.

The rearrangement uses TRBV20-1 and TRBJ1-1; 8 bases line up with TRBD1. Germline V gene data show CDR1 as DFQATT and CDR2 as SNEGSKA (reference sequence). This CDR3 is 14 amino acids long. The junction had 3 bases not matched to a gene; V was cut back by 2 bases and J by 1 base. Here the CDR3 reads CSARSGQENTEAFF. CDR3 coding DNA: TGCAGTGCTAGATCGGGACAGGAGAACACTGAAGCTTTCTTT.

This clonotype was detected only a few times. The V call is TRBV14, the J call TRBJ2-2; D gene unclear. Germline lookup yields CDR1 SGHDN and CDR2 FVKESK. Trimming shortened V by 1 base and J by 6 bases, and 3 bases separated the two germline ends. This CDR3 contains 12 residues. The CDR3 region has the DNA TGTGCCAGCAGCCAAGTTGCCGGGGAGCTGTTTTTT. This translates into CASSQVAGELFF.

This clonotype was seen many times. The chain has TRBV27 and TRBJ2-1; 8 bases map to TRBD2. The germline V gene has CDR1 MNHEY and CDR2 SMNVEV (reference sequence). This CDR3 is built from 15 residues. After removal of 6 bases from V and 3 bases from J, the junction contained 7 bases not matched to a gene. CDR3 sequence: CASRDWRGVYNEQFF. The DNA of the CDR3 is TGTGCCAGCAGGGATTGGCGGGGGGTCTACAATGAGCAGTTCTTC.

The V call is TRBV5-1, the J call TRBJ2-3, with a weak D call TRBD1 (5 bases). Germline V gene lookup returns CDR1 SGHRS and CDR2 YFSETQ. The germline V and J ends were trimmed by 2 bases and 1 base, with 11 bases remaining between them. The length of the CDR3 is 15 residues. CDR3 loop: CASSFDSTRTDTQYF. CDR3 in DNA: TGCGCCAGCAGCTTCGACAGTACTCGCACAGATACGCAGTATTTT.

The CDR3 protein is CASGRFMNTEAFF. As DNA, the CDR3 is TGTGCCAGCGGAAGATTCATGAACACTGAAGCTTTCTTT. The chain joins TRBV5-5 to TRBJ1-1; D is undetermined. CDR1 is SGHKS and CDR2 is YYEKEE in the germline V gene (reference sequence). The CDR3 has 13 amino acids. V lost 7 bases and J 0 bases, leaving 10 bases between the germline ends.